These 15 T cell receptor beta chains originate from one sample sequenced in a study of Ad26.COV2.S vaccination and SARS-CoV-2 variants. Treatment in this sample: 15 to 20 received Ad26.COV2.S at low or high dose, single or two shots; about 5 received placebo; per-sample allocation not given. It was on day 63 after the first vaccine or placebo injection that samples were taken. The assay was immunoSEQ multiplex PCR, and TCRdb's table has in-frame clones only and misses some. The sample includes 380,000 or so clones, around nine tenths of them seen just once. The source material was peripheral blood, sampled in a trial of Ad26.COV2.S vaccine versus placebo. These receptors were collected from a person between 18 and 65 years old who received the Ad26.COV2.S COVID-19 vaccine or a placebo.

The chain carries TRBV5-5 and TRBJ1-1; no clear D gene. The V gene lost 2 bases and the J gene lost 0 bases, with 11 bases spanning the gap. Germline V CDR1 and CDR2: SGHKS, YYEKEE (reference sequence). CDR3 length: 15 residues. The CDR3 loop is CASSFLSLMNTEAFF. The CDR3 DNA sequence: TGTGCCAGCAGCTTTTTGAGCCTCATGAACACTGAAGCTTTCTTT.

This clone has more than one count but fewer than ten. The chain combines TRBV6-5 with TRBJ2-5; weak D call: TRBD2 (6 bases). Germline V gene data show CDR1 as MNHEY and CDR2 as SVGAGI. The CDR3 contains 13 residues. The V end lost 5 bases, the J end lost 7 bases, and 14 bases lay between the germline ends. CDR3 in DNA: TGTGCCAGCAGTCGGGACTTTTCCAGGACCCAGTACTTC. It yields the protein CASSRDFSRTQYF.

This clone was seen more than once but under ten times. The rearrangement uses TRBV5-5 and TRBJ2-7, with D tentatively TRBD1 or TRBD2 (5 bases each). Per germline, CDR1 SGHKS and CDR2 YYEKEE (reference sequence). The CDR3 contains 15 residues. Trimming shortened V by 2 bases and J by 4 bases, and 16 bases separated the two germline ends. The CDR3 protein is CASSFPGMKGYEQYF. CDR3 nucleotide sequence: TGTGCCAGCAGCTTCCCGGGAATGAAGGGGTACGAGCAGTACTTC.

The gene calls are TRBV2 and TRBJ2-6; D remains unclear. The CDR3 extends over 15 amino acids. Germline-derived CDR1 and CDR2 are SNHLY and FYNNEI. Deletions cut 7 bases from V and 1 base from J, with 11 bases between. In nucleotides, the CDR3 is TGTGCCAGCAATCCCGGCTATTCTGGGGCCAACGTCCTGACTTTC. It encodes CASNPGYSGANVLTF.

The chain is built from TRBV19 and TRBJ2-5; TRBD1 matches at 8 bases. V was clipped by 10 bases and J by 4 bases; unmatched bases: 11. CDR1 is LNHDA and CDR2 is SQIVND in the germline V gene (reference sequence). The CDR3 totals 14 residues. The CDR3, as DNA: TGTGCCACATTCGACAGGGGCGCAACAGAGACCCAGTACTTC. It encodes CATFDRGATETQYF.

CDR3 protein: CASSSRETYEQYF. The CDR3, as DNA: TGTGCCAGCAGTTCCCGGGAGACCTACGAGCAGTACTTC. The rearrangement uses TRBV12-3 or TRBV12-4 and TRBJ2-7; tentative D call: TRBD2 (6 bases). This CDR3 spans 13 amino acids. Trimming removed 4 bases at V and 2 bases at J, with 9 bases between.

The genes are TRBV5-1 and TRBJ2-1; no definite D call. This CDR3 has 14 residues. Trimming took 0 bases from V and 5 from J, leaving 9 bases between them. Germline CDR1 and CDR2: SGHRS and YFSETQ. CDR3 nucleotides: TGCGCCAGCAGCTTGGACCAGCCGAACAATGAGCAGTTCTTC. Its translation: CASSLDQPNNEQFF. Combining the CDR3 with reference TRBV5-1 and TRBJ2-1 gives the whole variable domain KAGVTQTPRYLIKTRGQQVTLSCSPISGHRSVSWYQQTPGQGLQFLFEYFSETQRNKGNFPGRFSGRQFSNSRSEMNVSTLELGDSALYLCASSLDQPNNEQFFGPGTRLTVL.

This sequence joins TRBV4-1 and TRBJ1-1; D call uncertain. Deletions cut 0 bases from V and 2 bases from J, with 19 bases between. Germline CDR1 and CDR2: MGHRA and YSYEKL. The CDR3 has 18 amino acids. The CDR3 nucleotides are TGCGCCAGCAGCCAAGATAGGTGGTGGTCGGGAAACAACACTGAAGCTTTCTTT. Amino acids: CASSQDRWWSGNNTEAFF.

V usage is TRBV5-6 and J usage is TRBJ2-7, with D perhaps being TRBD1 or TRBD2 (5 bases each). The CDR3 sequence is 15 residues long. CDR1 and CDR2 (germline): SGHDT, YYEEEE. Trimming pared 4 bases from V and 3 bases from J, leaving 17 bases between. This CDR3 is CASSDRDGGYYEQYF. In DNA, the CDR3 is TGTGCCAGCAGCGATCGGGACGGTGGATACTACGAGCAGTACTTC.

The V and J genes are TRBV30 and TRBJ2-2, with D tentatively TRBD2 (6 bases). Trimming pared 2 bases from V and 4 bases from J, leaving 14 bases between. Germline assignment: CDR1 GTSNPN and CDR2 SVGIG (reference sequence). CDR3 length: 15 residues. The CDR3 loop reads CAWSKEGTATGELFF. The CDR3 DNA is TGTGCCTGGAGTAAGGAAGGGACTGCCACCGGGGAGCTGTTTTTT. Using reference TRBV30 and TRBJ2-2 for the parts outside the CDR3, the full variable domain is SQTIHQWPATLVQPVGSPLSLECTVEGTSNPNLYWYRQAAGRGLQLLFYSVGIGQISSEVPQNLSASRPQDRQFILSSKKLLLSDSGFYLCAWSKEGTATGELFFGEGSRLTVL.

The J gene is TRBJ2-2, the V gene TRBV28, with D unresolved. This CDR3 has 12 amino acids. V gave up 3 bases and J gave up 6 bases, with 5 bases separating them. Germline V gives CDR1 MDHEN, CDR2 SYDVKM. CDR3 loop: CASSFEAGELFF. The CDR3 region has the DNA TGTGCCAGCAGTTTCGAGGCCGGGGAGCTGTTTTTT.

The CDR3 region has the DNA TGTGCCAGCAGTTTGCCAGGGTCCACTGAAGCTTTCTTT. Amino acid sequence: CASSLPGSTEAFF. This chain joins TRBV14 and TRBJ1-1; weak D call: TRBD1 (5 bases). CDR3 size: 13 residues. V dropped 6 bases and J dropped 4 bases, with 12 bases sitting between them. Germline CDR1 reads SGHDN; CDR2 reads FVKESK.

The chain links TRBV10-3 to TRBJ1-2; 8 bases fit TRBD1. Trimming removed 0 bases from V and 4 bases from J; junction bases left unmatched: 4. CDR3 length: 15 residues. Germline-derived CDR1 and CDR2 are ENHRY and SYGVKD. CDR3 loop: CAISESQGGAYGYTF. CDR3 in DNA: TGTGCCATCAGTGAGTCACAGGGGGGAGCCTATGGCTACACCTTC.

CDR3 nucleotide sequence: TGTGCCACCAGTGAAGGGTGGGATCAGCCCCAGCATTTT. Translated: CATSEGWDQPQHF. V gene TRBV24-1 combines with J gene TRBJ1-5; unclear D gene. Per the germline V gene, CDR1 is KGHDR and CDR2 is SFDVKD. The CDR3 has 13 amino acids. Deletions cut 4 bases from V and 5 bases from J, with 8 bases between.

This chain links TRBV5-1 with TRBJ2-1; tentatively, D is TRBD2 (6 bases). The germline V and J ends were trimmed by 2 bases and 8 bases, with 23 bases remaining between them. This CDR3 contains 17 residues. In germline, CDR1 is SGHRS, CDR2 YFSETQ. The CDR3, as DNA: TGCGCCAGCAGCTTCGAGGGCTTACGGGAGCCCTCCGATGAGCAGTTCTTC. Translated: CASSFEGLREPSDEQFF.